Presented here are 5 T cell receptor beta chains from one specimen sequenced in a study of blood T cell repertoires in COVID-19. TCRdb's copy holds only in-frame clones and misses some; the assay was immunoSEQ multiplex PCR. Of over 200,000 clones in the sample, around 84% were seen once. Sample: peripheral blood. Every receptor here comes from a man of 80 years or more with acute or convalescent COVID-19.

In regard to this clone: One junction end disagrees with the germline gene, perhaps due to a read error. The gene calls are TRBV6-5 and TRBJ2-7, with 16 bases identical to TRBD2. CDR1 is MNHEY, CDR2 SVGAGI, per germline. CDR3 length: 15 amino acids. The CDR3 spells CASILLGLAGGPVSF. The CDR3 DNA follows: TGTGCCAGCATCTTACTGGGACTAGCGGGAGGGCCAGTCAGCTTC.

This chain's CDR3 is CAIRSAGDGELFF. CDR3 bases: TGTGCCATCAGGTCCGCGGGCGACGGGGAGCTGTTTTTT. The rearrangement links TRBV10-3 to TRBJ2-2; possibly TRBD2 for D (5 bases). CDR3 length equals 13 residues. The V gene's germline CDR1 is ENHRY and CDR2 SYGVKD. Trimming took off 6 bases at V and 7 bases at J, with 12 bases between the two ends.

This clone was seen only once. This chain joins TRBV19 and TRBJ2-4; 7 bases line up with TRBD1. Trimming removed 3 bases from V and 8 bases from J; junction bases left unmatched: 7. Germline assignment: CDR1 LNHDA and CDR2 SQIVND (reference sequence). The CDR3 length is 14 residues. The CDR3 region has the DNA TGTGCCAGTAGTATCGGCCAGGGGGTGGACATTCAGTACTTC. This sequence encodes CASSIGQGVDIQYF.

The chain combines TRBV10-3 with TRBJ2-7; TRBD1 matches 9 bases. CDR1 ENHRY and CDR2 SYGVKD come from the germline V gene. CDR3 length: 14 residues. The V and J ends lost 11 bases and 3 bases, in that order; junction bases with no gene match: 11. This CDR3 reads CALAAGQGNYEQYF. DNA of the CDR3: TGTGCCCTCGCGGCGGGACAGGGAAACTACGAGCAGTACTTC.

J is TRBJ1-1 and V is TRBV15, with TRBD1 matching 7 bases. Germline lookup yields CDR1 LNHNV and CDR2 YYDKDF (reference sequence). The CDR3 is 14 amino acids. Germline trimming cut 5 bases from V and 1 base from J; bases unmatched to any gene: 4. The CDR3 DNA follows: TGTGCCACCAGCTCAAGGACAGGGAACACTGAAGCTTTCTTT. This codes for CATSSRTGNTEAFF.